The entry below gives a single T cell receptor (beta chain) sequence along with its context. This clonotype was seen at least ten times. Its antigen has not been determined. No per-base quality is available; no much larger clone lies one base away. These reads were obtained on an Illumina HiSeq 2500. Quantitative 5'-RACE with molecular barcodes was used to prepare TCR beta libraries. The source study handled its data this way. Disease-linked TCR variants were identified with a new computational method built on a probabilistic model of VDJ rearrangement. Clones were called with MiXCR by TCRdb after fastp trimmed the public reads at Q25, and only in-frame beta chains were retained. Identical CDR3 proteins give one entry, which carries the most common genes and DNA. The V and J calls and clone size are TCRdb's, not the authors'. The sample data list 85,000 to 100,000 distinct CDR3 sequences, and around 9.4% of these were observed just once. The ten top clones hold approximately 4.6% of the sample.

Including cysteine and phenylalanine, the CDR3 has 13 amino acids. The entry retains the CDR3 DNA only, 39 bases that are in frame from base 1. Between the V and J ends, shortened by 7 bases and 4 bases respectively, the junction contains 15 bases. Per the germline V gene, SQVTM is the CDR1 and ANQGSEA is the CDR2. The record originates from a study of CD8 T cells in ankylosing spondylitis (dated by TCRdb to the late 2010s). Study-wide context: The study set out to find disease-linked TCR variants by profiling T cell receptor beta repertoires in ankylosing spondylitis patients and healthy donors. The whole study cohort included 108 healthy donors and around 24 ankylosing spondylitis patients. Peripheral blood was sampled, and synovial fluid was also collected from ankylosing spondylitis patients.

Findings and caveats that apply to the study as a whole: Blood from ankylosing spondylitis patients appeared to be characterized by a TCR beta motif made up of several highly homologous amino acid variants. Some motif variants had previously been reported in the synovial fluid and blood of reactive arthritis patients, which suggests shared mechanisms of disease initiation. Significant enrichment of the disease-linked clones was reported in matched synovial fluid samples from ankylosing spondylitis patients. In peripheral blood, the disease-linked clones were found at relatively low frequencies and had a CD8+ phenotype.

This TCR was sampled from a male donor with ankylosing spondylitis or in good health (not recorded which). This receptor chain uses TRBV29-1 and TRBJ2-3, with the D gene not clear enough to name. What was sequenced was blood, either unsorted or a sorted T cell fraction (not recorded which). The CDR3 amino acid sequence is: CSAPGQSPDTQYF. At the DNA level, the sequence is TGCAGCGCCCCCGGTCAGAGCCCAGATACGCAGTATTTT.